The TCR beta chain described here comes from a study of CD8+ T cells in alopecia areata. The CDR3 covers 15 residues. Germline CDR1 is SQVTM and CDR2 is ANQGSEA. J lost 4 bases, V lost 4 bases, and 7 bases had no gene match. Investigators isolated RNA and reverse transcribed it into cDNA to act as the sequencing template. Sequencing was performed with immunoSEQ multiplex PCR; in TCRdb, only in-frame clones are kept and a portion is missing. The table includes just over 150,000 clones, around 50% detected once. The rearrangement joins TRBV29-1 to TRBJ2-3; 11 nucleotides agree with TRBD1. The source material was CD8+ T cells sorted from blood, sampled at week 0. This TCR was sampled from a human donor with alopecia areata. In DNA, the CDR3 is TGCAGCGTTGTAGGGCCGGGACAGGGGGCAGATACGCAGTATTTT. It specifies CSVVGPGQGADTQYF.